This T cell receptor (beta chain) was captured by sequencing in a study of cytomegalovirus exposure and HLA in healthy donors. The wider study: An early release of data contained 75 million to 100 million unique TCRs, which came from HLA-typed donors.

Use of 60 Vbeta and 13 Jbeta primers characterized the PCR. Using immunoSEQ multiplex PCR, the repertoire was profiled, and TCRdb retains in-frame clones only, with some absent. Seen here are roughly 140,000 clones, roughly 80% observed once, and the top ten hold about 3.9%. V shed 5 bases and J shed 1 base, with 5 bases lying between them. Germline V CDR1 and CDR2: LNHDA, SQIVND (reference sequence). The CDR3 loop spans 12 amino acids. The V gene is TRBV19, the J gene TRBJ1-1; no firm D call. Material for sequencing was PBMCs. This TCR derives from a man aged 40-50 years in good health and CMV-seropositive. CDR3 protein: CASSPSNTEAFF. In DNA form, the CDR3 reads TGTGCCAGTAGTCCCTCGAACACTGAAGCTTTCTTT.